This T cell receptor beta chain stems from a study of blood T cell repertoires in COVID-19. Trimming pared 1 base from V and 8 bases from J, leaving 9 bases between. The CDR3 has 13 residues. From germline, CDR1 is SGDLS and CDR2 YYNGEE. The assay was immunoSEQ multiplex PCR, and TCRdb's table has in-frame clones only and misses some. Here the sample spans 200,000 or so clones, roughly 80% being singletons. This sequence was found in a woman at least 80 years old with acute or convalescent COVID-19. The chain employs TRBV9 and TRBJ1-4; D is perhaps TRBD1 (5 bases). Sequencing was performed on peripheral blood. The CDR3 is CASSVTGGEKLFF. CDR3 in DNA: TGTGCCAGCAGCGTAACAGGCGGCGAAAAACTGTTTTTT.